The 7 T cell receptor beta chains listed next were all sequenced from one sample in a study of blood T cell repertoires in COVID-19 (dated by TCRdb to the early 2020s). The library was made by the immunoSEQ multiplex PCR assay. TCRdb took this table from immuneACCESS and kept in-frame rearrangements with V and J called. Such tables lack part of the clones; where checked against another copy, unresolved V genes explain under half of the gap, and the rest is unexplained. A total of about 190,000 clones appear in this sample, roughly 90% of them only once. The ten largest clonotypes hold roughly 0.6% of the sample. Material for sequencing was peripheral blood. The receptors stem from a man over 45 with acute or convalescent COVID-19.

The chain recombines TRBV7-9 with TRBJ2-7; 9 bases line up with TRBD1. The CDR3 covers 14 residues. Unmatched junction bases numbered 7, after V lost 5 bases and J lost 5 bases. Germline assignment: CDR1 SEHNR and CDR2 FQNEAQ (reference sequence). In nucleotides, the CDR3 is TGTGCCAGCAGCGATGGACAGGGGATCCACGAGCAGTACTTC. As protein: CASSDGQGIHEQYF.

V is TRBV5-1 and J is TRBJ1-4; D is undetermined. From germline, CDR1 is SGHRS and CDR2 YFSETQ. Trimming removed 3 bases from V and 3 bases from J, with 9 bases in between. CDR3 length: 14 amino acids. This CDR3 reads CASSSGEANEKLFF. Here the CDR3 DNA reads TGCGCCAGCAGCTCCGGGGAGGCTAATGAAAAACTGTTTTTT.

V is TRBV6-1 and J is TRBJ1-5; 10 nucleotides agree with TRBD1. CDR1 and CDR2 (germline): MNHNS, SASEGT. The CDR3 spans 18 residues. V dropped 4 bases and J dropped 0; count of bases not matched to a gene: 9. The CDR3 coding sequence is TGTGCCAGCAGTGCCCCAGGACAGGGGGACTATAGCAATCAGCCCCAGCATTTT. It encodes CASSAPGQGDYSNQPQHF.

This clone was recorded once. The chain uses TRBV28 and TRBJ2-7, with 11 bases that match TRBD2. CDR3 size: 13 residues. With V trimmed by 11 bases and J by 5 bases, 8 bases remained unmatched. Germline-derived CDR1 and CDR2 are MDHEN and SYDVKM. The CDR3 loop is CASSGRKLDEQYF. The CDR3 coding sequence is TGTGCCTCTAGCGGGAGGAAACTGGACGAGCAGTACTTC.

The J gene is TRBJ2-3, the V gene TRBV6-8, with D unresolved. The CDR3 covers 14 residues. The germline V and J ends were trimmed by 8 bases and 3 bases, with 15 bases remaining between them. Germline V gene data show CDR1 as MNHGY and CDR2 as SAAAGT. CDR3 amino acids: CASYEVPETDTQYF. The CDR3 nucleotides are TGTGCCAGCTACGAAGTGCCTGAGACAGATACGCAGTATTTT.

V is TRBV19 and J is TRBJ2-7; D call uncertain. The V end was cut by 1 base, the J end by 0 bases, with 13 bases between. The CDR3 spans 16 residues. Germline-derived CDR1 and CDR2 are LNHDA and SQIVND (reference sequence). Written as DNA, the CDR3 is TGTGCCAGTAGTATAGCGCGCCTAGATGCCTCCTACGAGCAGTACTTC. The encoded protein is CASSIARLDASYEQYF.

This clone was seen more than once but under ten times. V usage is TRBV9 and J usage is TRBJ1-4, with unresolved D. Germline assignment: CDR1 SGDLS and CDR2 YYNGEE. CDR3 length: 16 residues. Trimming shortened V by 3 bases and J by 2 bases, and 14 bases separated the two germline ends. The CDR3 region has the DNA TGTGCCAGCAGCGCGGAGGGCCTTGGGACTAATGAAAAACTGTTTTTT. Its protein is CASSAEGLGTNEKLFF.